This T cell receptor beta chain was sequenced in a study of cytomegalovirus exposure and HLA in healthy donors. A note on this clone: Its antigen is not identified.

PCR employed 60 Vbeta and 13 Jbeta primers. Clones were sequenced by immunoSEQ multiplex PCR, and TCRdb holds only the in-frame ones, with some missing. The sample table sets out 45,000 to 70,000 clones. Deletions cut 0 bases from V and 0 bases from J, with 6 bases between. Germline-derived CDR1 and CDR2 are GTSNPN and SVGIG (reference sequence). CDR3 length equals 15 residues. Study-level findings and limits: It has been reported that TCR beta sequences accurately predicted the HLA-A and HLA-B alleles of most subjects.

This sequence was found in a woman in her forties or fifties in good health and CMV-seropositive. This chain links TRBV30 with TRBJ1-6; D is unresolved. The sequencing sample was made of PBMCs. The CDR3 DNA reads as TGTGCCTGGAGTGTTGGCAGCTCCTATAATTCACCCCTCCACTTT. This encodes CAWSVGSSYNSPLHF.